Below, one TCR beta chain is given with its context. This sample was taken from a study of sequential checkpoint blockade in melanoma. Overall study: More than 20 patients had tumor biopsies before treatment and at week 13.

Regarding treatment: randomized to nivolumab then ipilimumab (arm A) or the reverse (arm B). None of the patients previously received DNA-damaging chemotherapy. Germline V lookup: CDR1 MNHGY, CDR2 SAAAGT. This CDR3 has 18 residues. The V segment lost 5 bases and the J segment 0 bases; nucleotides outside the gene matches: 9. Sequencing used immunoSEQ multiplex PCR; TCRdb keeps in-frame clones, though not all of them. This sample has about 3,400 clones, with roughly 25% found just once. This material consisted of tumor tissue (inferred from file names), taken from a patient given nivolumab and ipilimumab in sequence. This TCR derives from a human donor with melanoma. The chain uses TRBV6-8 and TRBJ2-3, with 12 bases lining up with TRBD2. The CDR3 DNA follows: TGTGCCAGCAGTGACCTAGCGGGGGGGATGATGAGCACAGATACGCAGTATTTT. Its translation is CASSDLAGGMMSTDTQYF.